This entry lists 29 T cell receptor beta chains sequenced from one sample in a study of T cell responses to AZD1222 COVID-19 vaccine. Using immunoSEQ multiplex PCR, the repertoire was profiled, and TCRdb retains in-frame clones only, with some absent. The table includes around 130,000 clones, 80% to 90% detected once. The sample here was peripheral blood, taken 28 days after the second AZD1222 dose. These receptors originate from an adult who received the AZD1222 COVID-19 vaccine.

V usage is TRBV23-1 and J usage is TRBJ2-2; D might be TRBD1 (9 bases). TRBV23-1 is an ORF, with its function uncertain. V lost 8 bases to trimming and J lost 0 bases, with 19 bases between them. The CDR3 extends over 17 amino acids. The CDR3 sequence is CASPGGDRVANTGELFF. The CDR3 DNA reads TGCGCCAGCCCGGGGGGGGACAGGGTTGCGAACACCGGGGAGCTGTTTTTT.

The V and J genes are TRBV11-2 and TRBJ1-4; tentative D call: TRBD1 (5 bases). Trimming pared 5 bases from V and 5 bases from J, leaving 21 bases between. The CDR3 consists of 17 residues. Germline V gives CDR1 SGHAT, CDR2 FQNNGV. The CDR3 DNA sequence: TGTGCCAGCAGCACCCCTGGGGCTGTGGGCTGGAATGAAAAACTGTTTTTT. It is translated as CASSTPGAVGWNEKLFF.

The DNA for the CDR3 is TGTGCCAGCAGCTTAGTAGGGACTAGCCCCGTTTCCTACGAGCAGTACTTC. It specifies CASSLVGTSPVSYEQYF. V usage is TRBV7-2 and J usage is TRBJ2-7; 9 bases map to TRBD2. Germline values: CDR1 SGHTA, CDR2 FQGNSA. J lost 1 base, V lost 1 base, and 8 bases had no gene match. The CDR3 length is 17 residues.

The gene calls are TRBV6-6 and TRBJ2-3; D not resolved. The CDR3 contains 15 residues. Trimming took off 2 bases at V and 2 bases at J, with 11 bases between the two ends. CDR1 and CDR2 from the germline V gene are MNHNY and SVGAGI (reference sequence). The CDR3 DNA sequence: TGTGCCAGCAGTTACGTGAGTCAGATCACAGATACGCAGTATTTT. It yields the protein CASSYVSQITDTQYF.

The sample holds one count of this clone. The V and J genes are TRBV2 and TRBJ1-1; D call uncertain. Germline lookup yields CDR1 SNHLY and CDR2 FYNNEI. Trimming shortened V by 6 bases and J by 5 bases, and 13 bases separated the two germline ends. CDR3 length: 13 amino acids. CDR3 nucleotides: TGTGCCAGCAGGGGTCCCGGAGGGACTGAAGCTTTCTTT. Its translation: CASRGPGGTEAFF.

This chain uses TRBV5-1 with TRBJ2-5; tentatively, D is TRBD1 (6 bases). Trimming took off 0 bases at V and 5 bases at J, with 11 bases between the two ends. Germline values: CDR1 SGHRS, CDR2 YFSETQ. This CDR3 is built from 14 residues. This CDR3 is CASSLGQVRETQYF. DNA for the CDR3: TGCGCCAGCAGCTTGGGACAGGTCCGGGAGACCCAGTACTTC. The variable domain in full, with the rest retrieved from reference TRBV5-1 and TRBJ2-5, is KAGVTQTPRYLIKTRGQQVTLSCSPISGHRSVSWYQQTPGQGLQFLFEYFSETQRNKGNFPGRFSGRQFSNSRSEMNVSTLELGDSALYLCASSLGQVRETQYFGPGTRLLVL.

The J gene is TRBJ2-7, the V gene TRBV7-2; tentative D call: TRBD1 (6 bases). The V end lost 1 base, the J end lost 4 bases, and 11 bases lay between the germline ends. CDR3 size: 14 residues. Germline CDR1 and CDR2: SGHTA and FQGNSA. CDR3 region: CASSLDGTRYEQYF. The CDR3 region has the DNA TGTGCCAGCAGCTTAGACGGGACACGGTACGAGCAGTACTTC.

This chain links TRBV20-1 with TRBJ1-2, with D unresolved. Per germline, CDR1 DFQATT and CDR2 SNEGSKA (reference sequence). The CDR3 contains 11 residues. Trimming cost V 2 bases and J 4 bases, with 5 bases left between them. The CDR3 nucleotides are TGCAGTGCTAGACAGGTCTATGGCTACACCTTC. This gives the protein CSARQVYGYTF.

The chain links TRBV19 to TRBJ1-1; possibly TRBD1 for D (6 bases). Germline V lookup: CDR1 LNHDA, CDR2 SQIVND (reference sequence). CDR3 length equals 14 residues. V was trimmed by 1 base and J by 7 bases, leaving 13 bases between them. The CDR3 sequence is CASSIGAQGYEAFF. The CDR3, as DNA: TGTGCCAGTAGTATAGGCGCACAGGGCTATGAAGCTTTCTTT.

The chain recombines TRBV7-3 with TRBJ1-6; D is ambiguous. Germline V gene sequence: CDR1 SGHTA, CDR2 FQGTGA. Trimming cost V 2 bases and J 6 bases, with 5 bases left between them. The CDR3 is 13 residues long. The CDR3 reads CASSLQLNSPLHF. DNA of the CDR3: TGTGCCAGCAGCTTACAACTTAATTCACCCCTCCACTTT. Looking up the rest from reference TRBV7-3 and TRBJ1-6 gives the full variable domain: GAGVSQTPSNKVTEKGKYVELRCDPISGHTALYWYRQSLGQGPEFLIYFQGTGAADDSGLPNDRFFAVRPEGSVSTLKIQRTERGDSAVYLCASSLQLNSPLHFGNGTRLTVT.

The chain employs TRBV5-4 and TRBJ2-7; 8 bases are a match to TRBD1. The V and J ends lost 3 bases and 2 bases, in that order; junction bases with no gene match: 4. From germline, CDR1 is SGHNT and CDR2 YYREEE (reference sequence). The CDR3 contains 14 residues. The CDR3 loop is CASSSDRDTYEQYF. The CDR3 nucleotides are TGTGCCAGCAGCTCGGACAGGGATACCTACGAGCAGTACTTC.

CDR3 DNA: TGTGCCAGCAAGCGGAATGAGCAGTTCTTC. Protein: CASKRNEQFF. The chain couples TRBV12-3 or TRBV12-4 to TRBJ2-1; perhaps TRBD2 as D (5 bases). Trimming took 7 bases from V and 7 from J, leaving 5 bases between them. The length of the CDR3 is 10 residues.

The genes are TRBV7-2 and TRBJ1-1, with D uncertain. V lost 5 bases, J lost 1 base, and 17 bases lay in between. This CDR3 region has 16 residues. Germline CDR1 is SGHTA and CDR2 is FQGNSA. CDR3 amino acids: CASSIYLGVRNTEAFF. Here the CDR3 DNA reads TGTGCCAGCAGCATATACCTCGGGGTAAGGAACACTGAAGCTTTCTTT.

The chain employs TRBV6-1 and TRBJ1-4; D unclear. The CDR3 length is 13 residues. The germline V gene encodes CDR1 MNHNS and CDR2 SASEGT. The ends were cut back, 2 bases at V and 16 bases at J, with 17 bases in the middle. Here the CDR3 DNA reads TGTGCCAGCAGTGAAATTGACGGGGTCAATCCGTTTTTT. Translating it yields CASSEIDGVNPFF.

In nucleotides, the CDR3 is TGCGCCAGCAGCCAAGGTTGGCTCACTGGAAACACCATATATTTT. Encoded protein: CASSQGWLTGNTIYF. This chain links TRBV4-3 with TRBJ1-3; D ambiguous. Trimming removed 1 base at V and 2 bases at J, with 9 bases between. CDR1 and CDR2 from the germline V gene are LGHNA and YSLEER. CDR3 length: 15 amino acids.

This chain uses TRBV3-1 (or the pseudogene TRBV3-2) with TRBJ1-2; weak D call: TRBD1 (6 bases). Per germline, CDR1 LGHDT and CDR2 YNNKEL (reference sequence). V shed 0 bases and J shed 4 bases, with 12 bases lying between them. The CDR3 totals 15 residues. DNA for the CDR3: TGTGCCAGCAGCCAAGATCCAGGGGTCGCCTATGGCTACACCTTC. Protein sequence: CASSQDPGVAYGYTF.

This sequence joins TRBV5-4 and TRBJ1-2; D call uncertain. In germline, CDR1 is SGHNT, CDR2 YYREEE (reference sequence). V was pared by 2 bases and J by 8 bases, with 19 bases between. The CDR3 covers 15 residues. The DNA for the CDR3 is TGTGCCAGCAGCTTCTTGGGCGGGCAGGATCGGGGCTACACCTTC. Its protein product is CASSFLGGQDRGYTF.

J is TRBJ2-7 and V is TRBV4-1, with TRBD2 identical over 9 bases. With V trimmed by 2 bases and J by 5 bases, 4 bases remained unmatched. The CDR3 length is 14 residues. Germline assignment: CDR1 MGHRA and CDR2 YSYEKL. CDR3 bases: TGCGCCAGCAGCCAACTAGCGGGACTCGACGAGCAGTACTTC. Amino acids: CASSQLAGLDEQYF.

V usage is TRBV18 and J usage is TRBJ1-2, with 8 bases fitting TRBD1. CDR1 is KGHSH and CDR2 is LQKENI in the germline V gene. The V and J ends lost 3 bases and 11 bases, in that order; junction bases with no gene match: 14. CDR3 length: 15 residues. CDR3 in DNA: TGTGCCAGCTCACCCTCTATTGCAGGGGGCGTTGGTTACACCTTC. It encodes CASSPSIAGGVGYTF.

CDR3 nucleotides: TGTGCCAGCAGTTTTTTCGGCCCTGGGACAGTCCCTGGGGGCTCCTATAATTCACCCCTCCACTTT. Protein: CASSFFGPGTVPGGSYNSPLHF. The rearrangement joins TRBV27 to TRBJ1-6; 7 nucleotides match TRBD1. The CDR3 covers 22 residues. The germline gives CDR1 MNHEY, CDR2 SMNVEV (reference sequence). Trimming at V came to 3 bases and at J to 0 bases, leaving 20 bases not matched to a gene.

This chain connects TRBV13 to TRBJ1-2; D is unresolved. Trimming pared 2 bases from V and 5 bases from J, leaving 24 bases between. The germline CDR1 and CDR2 sequences are PRHDT and FYEKMQ (reference sequence). CDR3 length: 18 residues. CDR3 DNA: TGTGCCAGCAGCTTACCCTTCTGGAGAGAGAGCGGTCGGTATGGCTACACCTTC. It translates to CASSLPFWRESGRYGYTF. Full variable domain (outside the CDR3, taken from reference TRBV13 and TRBJ1-2): AAGVIQSPRHLIKEKRETATLKCYPIPRHDTVYWYQQGPGQDPQFLISFYEKMQSDKGSIPDRFSAQQFSDYHSELNMSSLELGDSALYFCASSLPFWRESGRYGYTFGSGTRLTVV.

The rearrangement links TRBV7-9 to TRBJ2-3; D unclear. V shed 0 bases and J shed 4 bases, with 8 bases lying between them. This CDR3 comprises 14 residues. CDR1 is SEHNR and CDR2 is FQNEAQ in the germline V gene (reference sequence). The CDR3 sequence: CASSLAQEADTQYF. The CDR3 coding sequence is TGTGCCAGCAGCTTAGCGCAGGAAGCAGATACGCAGTATTTT. The variable domain in full, completed from reference TRBV7-9 and TRBJ2-3, reads DTGVSQNPRHKITKRGQNVTFRCDPISEHNRLYWYRQTLGQGPEFLTYFQNEAQLEKSRLLSDRFSAERPKGSFSTLEIQRTEQGDSAMYLCASSLAQEADTQYFGPGTRLTVL.

The rearrangement links TRBV12-3 or TRBV12-4 to TRBJ1-2; D gene ambiguous. The germline V and J ends were trimmed by 6 bases and 9 bases, with 14 bases remaining between them. The length of the CDR3 is 12 residues. CDR3 residues: CASSVGFLRYTF. CDR3 nucleotide sequence: TGTGCCAGCAGCGTCGGGTTTCTGCGCTACACCTTC.

The chain is built from TRBV12-3 or TRBV12-4 and TRBJ1-3; no definite D call. This CDR3 has 12 amino acids. Trimming took off 2 bases at V and 1 base at J, with 0 bases between the two ends. The CDR3 here is CASSLSGNTIYF. The CDR3 region has the DNA TGTGCCAGCAGTTTATCTGGAAACACCATATATTTT.

This chain uses TRBV11-1 with TRBJ2-1, with D unclear. The ends were cut back, 1 base at V and 1 base at J, with 5 bases in the middle. Germline loops: CDR1 SGHAT, CDR2 FQDESV (reference sequence). CDR3 length equals 14 residues. CDR3 region: CASSLGGSYNEQFF. CDR3 nucleotide sequence: TGTGCCAGCAGCTTAGGAGGTTCCTACAATGAGCAGTTCTTC.

The V and J genes are TRBV7-2 and TRBJ1-6, with TRBD1 as a possible D gene (5 bases). Germline CDR1 SGHTA, CDR2 FQGNSA. This CDR3 is 15 amino acids long. Trimming removed 5 bases from V and 6 bases from J, with 14 bases in between. CDR3 DNA sequence: TGTGCCAGCAGCCCCCGACAGAGAATTAATTCACCCCTCCACTTT. Its protein product is CASSPRQRINSPLHF. Based on the CDR3 plus reference TRBV7-2 and TRBJ1-6, the full variable domain is GAGVSQSPSNKVTEKGKDVELRCDPISGHTALYWYRQSLGQGLEFLIYFQGNSAPDKSGLPSDRFSAERTGGSVSTLTIQRTQQEDSAVYLCASSPRQRINSPLHFGNGTRLTVT.

V usage is TRBV11-2 and J usage is TRBJ1-6; 7 nucleotides agree with TRBD1. Germline lookup yields CDR1 SGHAT and CDR2 FQNNGV. V lost 5 bases and J lost 5; bases outside the gene matches: 6. This CDR3 has 15 residues. CDR3 loop: CASSPQGSDNSPLHF. DNA of the CDR3: TGTGCCAGCAGCCCACAGGGGAGCGATAATTCACCCCTCCACTTT. The complete variable domain, with remaining parts taken from reference TRBV11-2 and TRBJ1-6, reads EAGVAQSPRYKIIEKRQSVAFWCNPISGHATLYWYQQILGQGPKLLIQFQNNGVVDDSQLPKDRFSAERLKGVDSTLKIQPAKLEDSAVYLCASSPQGSDNSPLHFGNGTRLTVT.

The CDR3 spells CASSLLGVDTEAFF. For the CDR3, the DNA is TGTGCCAGCAGCTTGCTCGGGGTGGACACTGAAGCTTTCTTT. The chain uses TRBV5-6 and TRBJ1-1; D is unclear. CDR3 length: 14 residues. The germline V gene encodes CDR1 SGHDT and CDR2 YYEEEE. Trimming removed 1 base from V and 3 bases from J, with 10 bases in between.

The V call is TRBV29-1, the J call TRBJ2-7; 8 nucleotides agree with TRBD1. This CDR3 is built from 11 residues. The germline gives CDR1 SQVTM, CDR2 ANQGSEA. With V trimmed by 6 bases and J by 5 bases, 3 bases remained unmatched. The CDR3 here is CSVATGDEQYF. CDR3 nucleotides: TGCAGCGTGGCGACAGGGGACGAGCAGTACTTC.